This record concerns one T cell receptor beta chain sequence. Its antigen is not known. Measured with immunoSEQ multiplex PCR; TCRdb has only the in-frame clones, and not every one. The sample contains around 220,000 clones, about 94% of which appear only once. The record originates from a study of T cell responses to AZD1222 COVID-19 vaccine. Overall study findings and caveats: CD4 TCRs covered the whole spike, strongest at regions 160-218 and 743-854.

V lost 4 bases and J lost 2, with 9 bases in between. This CDR3 has 14 residues. Germline-derived CDR1 and CDR2 are SGHTA and FQGNSA. V is TRBV7-2 and J is TRBJ2-1; D ambiguous. Sequenced material: peripheral blood, taken 28 days after the second dose of the MenACWY control vaccine. The receptor's source is an adult who received the MenACWY meningococcal vaccine as a control. CDR3: CASSSDITYNEQFF. Here the CDR3 DNA reads TGTGCCAGCAGCTCTGACATAACCTACAATGAGCAGTTCTTC.